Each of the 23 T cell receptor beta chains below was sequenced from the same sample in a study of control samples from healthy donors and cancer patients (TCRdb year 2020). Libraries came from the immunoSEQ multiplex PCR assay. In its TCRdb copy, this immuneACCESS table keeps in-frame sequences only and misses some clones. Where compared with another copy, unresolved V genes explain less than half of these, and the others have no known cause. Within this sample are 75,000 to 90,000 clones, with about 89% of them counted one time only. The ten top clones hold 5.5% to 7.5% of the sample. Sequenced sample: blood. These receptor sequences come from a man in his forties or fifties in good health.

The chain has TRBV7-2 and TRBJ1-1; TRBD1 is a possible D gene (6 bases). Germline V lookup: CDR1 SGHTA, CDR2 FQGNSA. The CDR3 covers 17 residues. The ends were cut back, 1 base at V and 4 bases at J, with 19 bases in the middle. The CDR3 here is CASSLDTGAGGGTEAFF. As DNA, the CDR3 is TGTGCCAGCAGCTTAGACACGGGGGCGGGAGGCGGCACTGAAGCTTTCTTT.

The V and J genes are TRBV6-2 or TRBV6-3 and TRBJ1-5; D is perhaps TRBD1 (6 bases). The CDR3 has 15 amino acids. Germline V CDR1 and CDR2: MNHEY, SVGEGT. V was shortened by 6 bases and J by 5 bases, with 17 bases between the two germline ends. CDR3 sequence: CASSPAAGAYQPQHF. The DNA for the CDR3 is TGTGCCAGCAGCCCCGCCGCAGGGGCTTATCAGCCCCAGCATTTT.

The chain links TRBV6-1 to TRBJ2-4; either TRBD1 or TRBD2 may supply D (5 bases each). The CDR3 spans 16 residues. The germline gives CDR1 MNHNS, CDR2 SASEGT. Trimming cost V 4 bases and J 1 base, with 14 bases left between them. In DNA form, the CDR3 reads TGTGCCAGCAGTGGTAGGGGAGAGGGGGCCAAAAACATTCAGTACTTC. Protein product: CASSGRGEGAKNIQYF.

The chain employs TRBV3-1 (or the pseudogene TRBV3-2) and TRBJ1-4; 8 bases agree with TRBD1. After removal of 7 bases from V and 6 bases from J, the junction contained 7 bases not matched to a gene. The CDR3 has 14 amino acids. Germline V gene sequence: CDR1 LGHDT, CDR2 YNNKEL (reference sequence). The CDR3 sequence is CASTRQGRYEKLFF. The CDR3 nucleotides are TGTGCCAGCACCCGACAGGGGAGGTATGAAAAACTGTTTTTT.

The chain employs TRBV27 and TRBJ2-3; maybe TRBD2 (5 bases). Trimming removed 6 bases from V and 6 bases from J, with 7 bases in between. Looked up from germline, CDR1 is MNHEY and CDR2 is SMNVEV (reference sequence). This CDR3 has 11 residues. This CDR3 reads CASSGLDTQYF. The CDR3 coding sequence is TGTGCCAGCAGCGGACTTGATACGCAGTATTTT.

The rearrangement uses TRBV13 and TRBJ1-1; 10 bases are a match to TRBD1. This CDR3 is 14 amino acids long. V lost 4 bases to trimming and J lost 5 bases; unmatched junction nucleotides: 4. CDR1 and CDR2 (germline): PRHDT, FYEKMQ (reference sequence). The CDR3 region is CASSSDRGRTEAFF. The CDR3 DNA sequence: TGTGCCAGCAGCTCGGACAGGGGGAGGACTGAAGCTTTCTTT.

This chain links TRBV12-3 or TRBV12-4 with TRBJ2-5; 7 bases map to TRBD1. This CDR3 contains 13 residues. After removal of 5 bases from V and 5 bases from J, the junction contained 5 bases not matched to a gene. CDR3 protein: CASSPTGSETQYF. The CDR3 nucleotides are TGTGCCAGCAGTCCGACAGGGAGCGAGACCCAGTACTTC.

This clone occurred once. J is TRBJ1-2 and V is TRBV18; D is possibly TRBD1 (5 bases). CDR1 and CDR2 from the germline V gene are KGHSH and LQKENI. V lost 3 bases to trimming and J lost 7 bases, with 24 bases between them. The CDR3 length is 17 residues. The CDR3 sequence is CASSPLQVQATGVGYTF. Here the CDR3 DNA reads TGTGCCAGCTCACCTTTACAGGTTCAGGCAACTGGGGTTGGCTACACCTTC.

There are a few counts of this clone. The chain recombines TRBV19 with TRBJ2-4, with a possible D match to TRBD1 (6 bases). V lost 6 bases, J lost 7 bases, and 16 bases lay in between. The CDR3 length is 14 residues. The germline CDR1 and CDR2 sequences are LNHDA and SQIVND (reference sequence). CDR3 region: CASRTRRGENIQYF. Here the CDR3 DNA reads TGTGCCAGTAGGACGCGCAGGGGCGAGAACATTCAGTACTTC.

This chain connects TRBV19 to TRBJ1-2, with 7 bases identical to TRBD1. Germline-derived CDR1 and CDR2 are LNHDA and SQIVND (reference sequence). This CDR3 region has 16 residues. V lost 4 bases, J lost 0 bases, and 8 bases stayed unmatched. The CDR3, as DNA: TGTGCCAGTAGTACCTCTTCGACAGGGCCTAACTATGGCTACACCTTC. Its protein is CASSTSSTGPNYGYTF.

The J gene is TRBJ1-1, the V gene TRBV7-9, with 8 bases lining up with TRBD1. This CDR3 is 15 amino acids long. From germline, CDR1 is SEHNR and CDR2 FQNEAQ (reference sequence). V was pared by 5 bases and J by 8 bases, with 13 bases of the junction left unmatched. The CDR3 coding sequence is TGTGCCAGCAGCCATTTGAAACAGGGGGGCCCAGAAGCTTTCTTT. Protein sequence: CASSHLKQGGPEAFF. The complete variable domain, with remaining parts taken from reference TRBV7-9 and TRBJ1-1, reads DTGVSQNPRHKITKRGQNVTFRCDPISEHNRLYWYRQTLGQGPEFLTYFQNEAQLEKSRLLSDRFSAERPKGSFSTLEIQRTEQGDSAMYLCASSHLKQGGPEAFFGQGTRLTVV.

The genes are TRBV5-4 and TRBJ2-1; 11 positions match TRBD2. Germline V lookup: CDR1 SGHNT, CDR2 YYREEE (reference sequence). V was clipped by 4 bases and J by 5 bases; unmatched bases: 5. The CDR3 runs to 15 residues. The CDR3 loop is CASSPGTSGNNEQFF. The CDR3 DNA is TGTGCCAGCAGCCCCGGGACTAGCGGAAACAATGAGCAGTTCTTC.

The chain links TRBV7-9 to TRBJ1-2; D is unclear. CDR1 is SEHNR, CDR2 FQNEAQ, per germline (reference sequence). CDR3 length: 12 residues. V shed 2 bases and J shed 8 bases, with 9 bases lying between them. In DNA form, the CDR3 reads TGTGCCAGCAGCTTATCAATAGGGGGCTACACCTTC. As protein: CASSLSIGGYTF.

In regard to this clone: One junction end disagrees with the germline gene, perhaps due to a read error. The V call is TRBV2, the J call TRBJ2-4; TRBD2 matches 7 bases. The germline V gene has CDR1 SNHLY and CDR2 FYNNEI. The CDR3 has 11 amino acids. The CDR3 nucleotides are TGTGCCAGCAGTGATCCGGGGAGGGCCTCGTTC. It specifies CASSDPGRASF.

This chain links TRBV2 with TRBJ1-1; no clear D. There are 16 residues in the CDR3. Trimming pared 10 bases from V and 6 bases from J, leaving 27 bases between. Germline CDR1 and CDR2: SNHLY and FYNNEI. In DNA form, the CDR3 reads TGTGCCACGTCGGAGGAGGCAGGCAAACATGTATCTGAAGCTTTCTTT. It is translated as CATSEEAGKHVSEAFF.

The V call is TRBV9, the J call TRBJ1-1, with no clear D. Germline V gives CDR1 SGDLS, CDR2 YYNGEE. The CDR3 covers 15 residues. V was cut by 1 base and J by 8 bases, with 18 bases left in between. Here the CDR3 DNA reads TGTGCCAGCAGCGTATCAGACACCCCAAATACGGAAGCTTTCTTT. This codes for CASSVSDTPNTEAFF.

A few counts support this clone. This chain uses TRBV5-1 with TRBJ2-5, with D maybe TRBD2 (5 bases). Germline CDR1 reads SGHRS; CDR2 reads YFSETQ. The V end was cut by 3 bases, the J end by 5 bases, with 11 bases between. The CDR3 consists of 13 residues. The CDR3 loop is CASSWTGSETQYF. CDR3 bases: TGCGCCAGCAGCTGGACTGGGTCGGAGACCCAGTACTTC.

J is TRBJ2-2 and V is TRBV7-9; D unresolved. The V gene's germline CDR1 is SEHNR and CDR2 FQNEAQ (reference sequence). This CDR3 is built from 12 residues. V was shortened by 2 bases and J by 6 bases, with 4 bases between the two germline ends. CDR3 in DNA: TGTGCCAGCAGCTTAAGTCCCGGGGAGCTGTTTTTT. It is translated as CASSLSPGELFF.

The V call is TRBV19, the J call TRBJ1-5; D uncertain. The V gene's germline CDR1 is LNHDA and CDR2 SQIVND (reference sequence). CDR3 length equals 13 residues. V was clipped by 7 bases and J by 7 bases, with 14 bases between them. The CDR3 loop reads CASIPGGDQPQHF. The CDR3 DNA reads TGTGCCAGTATCCCGGGAGGAGACCAGCCCCAGCATTTT.

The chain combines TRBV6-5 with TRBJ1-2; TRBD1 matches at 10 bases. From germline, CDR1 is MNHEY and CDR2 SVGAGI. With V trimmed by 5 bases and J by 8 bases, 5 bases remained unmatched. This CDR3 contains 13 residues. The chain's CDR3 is CASSPRDRGGYTF. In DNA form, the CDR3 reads TGTGCCAGCAGTCCAAGGGACAGGGGCGGCTACACCTTC.

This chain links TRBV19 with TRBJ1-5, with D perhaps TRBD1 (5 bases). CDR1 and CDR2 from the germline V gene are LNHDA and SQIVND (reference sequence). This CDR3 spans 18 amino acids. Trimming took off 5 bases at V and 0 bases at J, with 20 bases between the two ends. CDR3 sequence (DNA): TGTGCCAGTAGTCCAGGGACCGTACTTGTGGATAGCAATCAGCCCCAGCATTTT. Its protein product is CASSPGTVLVDSNQPQHF.

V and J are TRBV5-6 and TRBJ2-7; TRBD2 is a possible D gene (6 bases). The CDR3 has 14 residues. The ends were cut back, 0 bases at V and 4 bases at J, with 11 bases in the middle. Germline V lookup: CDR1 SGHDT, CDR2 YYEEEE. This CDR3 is CASSLVRGRYEQYF. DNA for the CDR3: TGTGCCAGCAGCTTGGTCCGGGGGAGGTACGAGCAGTACTTC.

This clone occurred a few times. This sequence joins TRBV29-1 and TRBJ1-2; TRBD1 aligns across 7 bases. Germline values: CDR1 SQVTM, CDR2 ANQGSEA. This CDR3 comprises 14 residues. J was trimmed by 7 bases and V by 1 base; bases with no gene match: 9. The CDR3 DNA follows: TGCAGCGTTGAAGCCCTGGACAGGAGGTCTGGCTACACCTTC. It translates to CSVEALDRRSGYTF.